A single sample is the source of the 30 T cell receptor beta chains below, sequenced in a study of T cells in Graves' hyperthyroidism and ophthalmopathy (dated 2019 in TCRdb). Libraries were built with multiplex PCR. The run used an Illumina HiSeq 2000. Amplification of TCR beta CDR3 regions was carried out from RNA transcripts. A first-round RT-PCR of the TCR CDR3 used the HTBI primer set with the Qiagen OneStep RT-PCR kit. TCRdb redid the processing of the public reads, applying fastp at Q25 and MiXCR, and retained in-frame beta chains. All rows with the same CDR3 protein become a single entry with the most common DNA and genes. This sample is represented by 250,000 to 300,000 distinct CDR3 sequences; about an eighth of them were singletons. The ten largest clones represent roughly 8.5% of the sample. Sequenced sample: blood. These receptors were taken from a woman aged 25 to 39 with Graves' hyperthyroidism that later progressed to Graves' ophthalmopathy.

This clonotype was detected ten times or more. This chain connects TRBV24-1 to TRBJ2-7; 10 positions agree with TRBD2. V was clipped by 12 bases and J by 0 bases; unmatched bases: 7. Germline assignment: CDR1 KGHDR and CDR2 SFDVKD. The CDR3 has 14 amino acids. As DNA, the CDR3 is TGTGCCCCAGGACTAGCGGCCGTCTCCTACGAGCAGTACTTC. Its protein product is CAPGLAAVSYEQYF.

This chain joins TRBV27 and TRBJ2-3; 10 nucleotides match TRBD2. J was trimmed by 4 bases and V by 7 bases; bases with no gene match: 8. The CDR3 extends over 15 amino acids. Germline CDR1 is MNHEY and CDR2 is SMNVEV (reference sequence). CDR3 sequence reads: CASNPGLAGADTQYF. The DNA of the CDR3 is TGTGCCAGCAATCCCGGGCTAGCGGGAGCAGATACGCAGTATTTT.

This chain uses TRBV6-1 with TRBJ1-2, with TRBD1 as a possible D gene (5 bases). There are 14 residues in the CDR3. Germline V gene lookup returns CDR1 MNHNS and CDR2 SASEGT. The V and J ends lost 7 bases and 4 bases respectively, with 16 bases between them. The CDR3 loop reads CASTPRGSPYGYTF. CDR3 in DNA: TGTGCCAGCACCCCCCGGGGGAGTCCCTATGGCTACACCTTC.

This clonotype was picked up a small number of times. At one end, the junction sequence differs from germline, possibly due to a read error. The CDR3 region is CAISDEMGDEQSF. CDR3 coding DNA: TGTGCCATCAGTGATGAGATGGGCGATGAGCAGTCCTTC. The chain combines TRBV10-3 with TRBJ2-1; D not certain. The germline V gene encodes CDR1 ENHRY and CDR2 SYGVKD. The CDR3 is made up of 13 amino acids.

This clonotype was counted many times. V usage is TRBV7-3 and J usage is TRBJ2-1, with D perhaps matching TRBD1 (6 bases). V lost 1 base and J 4 bases, leaving 8 bases between the germline ends. CDR1 is SGHTA and CDR2 is FQGTGA in the germline V gene. CDR3 length equals 14 residues. The CDR3 sequence is CASSLMGAYNEQFF. The CDR3 bases are TGTGCCAGCAGCTTAATGGGGGCTTACAATGAGCAGTTCTTC. Supplemented by reference TRBV7-3 and TRBJ2-1, the full variable domain reads GAGVSQTPSNKVTEKGKYVELRCDPISGHTALYWYRQSLGQGPEFLIYFQGTGAADDSGLPNDRFFAVRPEGSVSTLKIQRTERGDSAVYLCASSLMGAYNEQFFGPGTRLTVL.

This clonotype was recorded many times. The chain joins TRBV20-1 to TRBJ2-3, with D possibly being TRBD1 (6 bases). The CDR3 is made up of 13 amino acids. Trimming took off 3 bases at V and 5 bases at J, with 12 bases between the two ends. Germline V gives CDR1 DFQATT, CDR2 SNEGSKA (reference sequence). The DNA for the CDR3 is TGCAGTGCTAGGGCCTCAGGGGAAGATACGCAGTATTTT. It yields the protein CSARASGEDTQYF.

Notes on this clonotype: This may be a read error: a much more frequent sequence differs by one nucleotide. The gene calls are TRBV24-1 and TRBJ2-1, with 7 bases that match TRBD2. The CDR3 consists of 13 residues. Trimming removed 12 bases from V and 5 bases from J; junction bases left unmatched: 9. CDR1 and CDR2 from the germline V gene are KGHDR and SFDVKD. Here the CDR3 reads CAAARDYNNEQFF. CDR3 nucleotides: TGTGCCGCTGCACGGGACTACAACAATGAGCAGTTCTTC.

The rearrangement uses TRBV10-3 and TRBJ1-2, with D hard to call. Looked up from germline, CDR1 is ENHRY and CDR2 is SYGVKD. With 9 bases removed from V and 7 bases from J, the gap between germline ends came to 12 bases. The CDR3 has 11 residues. The CDR3: CAMSNGSGYTF. CDR3 DNA: TGTGCCATGTCGAATGGGAGTGGCTACACCTTC.

This clonotype was found many times. V gene TRBV20-1 combines with J gene TRBJ2-7; D is unclear. V shed 6 bases and J shed 1 base, with 16 bases lying between them. This CDR3 is 14 amino acids long. The germline V gene encodes CDR1 DFQATT and CDR2 SNEGSKA (reference sequence). CDR3 nucleotide sequence: TGCAGTGCGTATCGGAACAGTAGGTCCTACGAGCAGTACTTC. Protein product: CSAYRNSRSYEQYF.

This clonotype was seen a few times. The chain combines TRBV19 with TRBJ1-4; TRBD1 agrees at 9 bases. V was clipped by 2 bases and J by 10 bases; unmatched bases: 5. Germline-derived CDR1 and CDR2 are LNHDA and SQIVND (reference sequence). This CDR3 contains 14 residues. CDR3 region: CASSIRDRVRKLFF. The CDR3 DNA is TGTGCCAGTAGTATACGGGACAGGGTGAGAAAACTGTTTTTT.

This clonotype was seen a few times. The V and J genes are TRBV24-1 and TRBJ1-5; no reliable D call. Trimming stripped 3 bases from V and 2 bases from J, with 13 bases between. Looked up from germline, CDR1 is KGHDR and CDR2 is SFDVKD. The CDR3 sequence is 16 residues long. In DNA, the CDR3 is TGTGCCACCAGTGATCGTGACCGCGGGCGCAATCAGCCCCAGCATTTT. It specifies CATSDRDRGRNQPQHF.

A few counts support this clonotype. The rearrangement joins TRBV19 to TRBJ2-7; 8 bases line up with TRBD1. V lost 6 bases, J lost 0 bases, and 7 bases stayed unmatched. Germline CDR1 reads LNHDA; CDR2 reads SQIVND (reference sequence). The CDR3 has 15 amino acids. The CDR3 loop is CASRPTGASSYEQYF. For the CDR3, the DNA is TGTGCCAGTAGACCGACAGGGGCCAGCTCCTACGAGCAGTACTTC.

The table lists this clonotype with many counts. The rearrangement links TRBV18 to TRBJ1-3; no definite D call. V was cut by 6 bases and J by 3 bases, with 6 bases left in between. From germline, CDR1 is KGHSH and CDR2 LQKENI. CDR3 length equals 12 residues. The CDR3 is CASSGGGNTIYF. Here the CDR3 DNA reads TGTGCCAGCTCCGGTGGTGGAAACACCATATATTTT.

This clonotype was recorded a few times. The junction differs from germline at one of its ends, possibly a read error. The chain joins TRBV6-2 or TRBV6-3 to TRBJ1-1; D is unresolved. The germline gives CDR1 MNHEY, CDR2 SVGEGT. The CDR3 loop spans 13 amino acids. The CDR3 sequence: CAGRPSPNTEAFF. The CDR3 nucleotides are TGTGCCGGCAGACCCTCTCCGAACACTGAAGCTTTCTTT.

This clonotype was seen at least ten times. The chain recombines TRBV20-1 with TRBJ1-1; TRBD1 matches at 10 bases. Germline trimming cut 0 bases from V and 5 bases from J; bases unmatched to any gene: 6. The CDR3 has 15 residues. Germline CDR1 DFQATT, CDR2 SNEGSKA (reference sequence). The DNA of the CDR3 is TGCAGTGCTAGAGATCAGGACAGGGGGGGAACTGAAGCTTTCTTT. This codes for CSARDQDRGGTEAFF.

This clonotype was seen many times. The chain carries TRBV12-3 or TRBV12-4 and TRBJ1-2, with D unresolved. The CDR3 extends over 10 amino acids. V was clipped by 5 bases and J by 7 bases, with 5 bases between them. In DNA, the CDR3 is TGTGCCAGCAGTCTAGGTGGCTACACCTTC. Translating gives CASSLGGYTF.

This clonotype occurred many times. The rearrangement joins TRBV18 to TRBJ2-1, with D tentatively TRBD1 or TRBD2 (5 bases each). The CDR3 has 15 amino acids. Trimming left V 0 bases short and J 5 bases short, with 11 bases between. Germline-derived CDR1 and CDR2 are KGHSH and LQKENI. CDR3 protein: CASSPPTGANNEQFF. The CDR3 DNA reads TGTGCCAGCTCACCACCTACCGGGGCCAACAATGAGCAGTTCTTC.

CDR3 nucleotide sequence: TGTGCCAGCTCGAAGGAAGGTACCTCCTACAATGAGCAGTTCTTC. Translation gives CASSKEGTSYNEQFF. The rearrangement links TRBV2 to TRBJ2-1; D remains unclear. Germline lookup yields CDR1 SNHLY and CDR2 FYNNEI. V gave up 8 bases and J gave up 0 bases, with 14 bases separating them. The CDR3 totals 15 residues.

This clonotype came up many times. The rearrangement links TRBV27 to TRBJ2-1; perhaps TRBD2 as D (7 bases). V was trimmed by 0 bases and J by 0 bases, leaving 15 bases between them. From germline, CDR1 is MNHEY and CDR2 SMNVEV (reference sequence). The CDR3 has 18 residues. CDR3 sequence: CASSLSPWGGFSYNEQFF. CDR3 nucleotide sequence: TGTGCCAGCAGTTTATCCCCTTGGGGGGGCTTCTCCTACAATGAGCAGTTCTTC.

This clonotype was seen ten or more times. The chain is built from TRBV7-9 and TRBJ2-1; no firm D call. The CDR3 contains 16 residues. CDR1 and CDR2 from the germline V gene are SEHNR and FQNEAQ (reference sequence). V lost 2 bases to trimming and J lost 0 bases, with 11 bases between them. CDR3 sequence: CASSLTAANSYNEQFF. Written as DNA, the CDR3 is TGTGCCAGCAGCTTAACGGCGGCCAACTCCTACAATGAGCAGTTCTTC.

This clonotype was found a few times. The gene calls are TRBV6-4 and TRBJ2-2; no firm D call. V was trimmed by 6 bases and J by 0 bases, leaving 14 bases between them. This CDR3 has 16 residues. Germline V gene lookup returns CDR1 MRHNA and CDR2 SNTAGT. CDR3 sequence (DNA): TGTGCCAGCAGGCCGGGTTTTAACTCGAACACCGGGGAGCTGTTTTTT. This gives the protein CASRPGFNSNTGELFF.

This clonotype was counted at least ten times. The junction departs from the called germline gene at one end, perhaps through a read error. This chain joins TRBV11-2 and TRBJ2-5; TRBD1 might be the D (5 bases). The CDR3 runs 12 residues. Germline CDR1 SGHAT, CDR2 FQNNGV. The CDR3 sequence is CATAQGQETQYF. The CDR3 coding sequence is TGCGCCACAGCCCAGGGACAAGAGACCCAGTACTTC.

There are many counts of this clonotype. The CDR3 DNA sequence: TGTGCCTGGAGTCTTGGACTGCCCGCCGAGCAGTACTTC. As protein: CAWSLGLPAEQYF. The chain links TRBV30 to TRBJ2-7; the D gene is possibly TRBD2 (5 bases). Germline V gene sequence: CDR1 GTSNPN, CDR2 SVGIG (reference sequence). Trimming left V 2 bases short and J 6 bases short, with 14 bases between. The CDR3 sequence is 13 residues long.

The table lists this clonotype with a few counts. This chain connects TRBV12-3 or TRBV12-4 to TRBJ2-7; TRBD2 agrees at 10 bases. With V trimmed by 3 bases and J by 6 bases, 8 bases remained unmatched. The CDR3 extends over 15 amino acids. The CDR3, as DNA: TGTGCCAGCAGTTTGGGGGCGGGGACTAGCGTCGAGCAGTACTTC. Its translation is CASSLGAGTSVEQYF.

The chain employs TRBV7-3 and TRBJ2-1; a weak D match, TRBD2 (5 bases). This CDR3 has 13 residues. Germline CDR1 reads SGHTA; CDR2 reads FQGTGA. V was clipped by 0 bases and J by 10 bases, with 10 bases between them. The CDR3: CASSLTRPGEQFF. The CDR3 DNA reads TGTGCCAGCAGCTTAACCCGACCGGGGGAGCAGTTCTTC. Full variable domain (remainder filled in from reference TRBV7-3 and TRBJ2-1): GAGVSQTPSNKVTEKGKYVELRCDPISGHTALYWYRQSLGQGPEFLIYFQGTGAADDSGLPNDRFFAVRPEGSVSTLKIQRTERGDSAVYLCASSLTRPGEQFFGPGTRLTVL.

This sequence joins TRBV25-1 and TRBJ2-3; D gene unclear. CDR1 and CDR2 from the germline V gene are MGHDK and SYGVNS. This CDR3 has 13 residues. V was clipped by 1 base and J by 6 bases, with 8 bases between them. This CDR3 reads CASSELSADTQYF. CDR3 nucleotide sequence: TGTGCCAGCAGTGAATTATCGGCGGATACGCAGTATTTT.

This clonotype was observed at least ten times. The chain uses TRBV28 and TRBJ2-7; D is undetermined. CDR1 MDHEN and CDR2 SYDVKM come from the germline V gene. This CDR3 contains 14 residues. Trimming stripped 4 bases from V and 2 bases from J, with 12 bases between. The chain's CDR3 is CASSSVPGPYEQYF. DNA for the CDR3: TGTGCCAGCAGTTCCGTCCCAGGTCCCTACGAGCAGTACTTC.

Ten or more counts support this clonotype. The rearrangement joins TRBV20-1 to TRBJ2-3, with unresolved D. From germline, CDR1 is DFQATT and CDR2 SNEGSKA (reference sequence). Trimming removed 6 bases at V and 4 bases at J, with 11 bases between. The CDR3 sequence is 12 residues long. The CDR3 nucleotides read TGCAGTGCCCCCCCCTCGGCAGATACGCAGTATTTT. It yields the protein CSAPPSADTQYF.

Ten or more counts support this clonotype. The chain joins TRBV2 to TRBJ2-1; D gene ambiguous. CDR1 and CDR2 (germline): SNHLY, FYNNEI. V gave up 2 bases and J gave up 8 bases, with 13 bases separating them. The length of the CDR3 is 14 residues. The CDR3 loop is CASSEPRFADEQFF. In DNA, the CDR3 is TGTGCCAGCAGTGAACCGCGTTTTGCCGATGAGCAGTTCTTC.

Many counts were recorded for this clonotype. The chain carries TRBV30 and TRBJ2-1, with 14 bases lining up with TRBD2. Losses at the gene ends were 2 bases for V and 8 bases for J; bases not matched to a gene: 2. Germline V gives CDR1 GTSNPN, CDR2 SVGIG (reference sequence). The CDR3 has 14 residues. CDR3 sequence (DNA): TGTGCCTGGAGTTTGGGACTAGCGGGAGATGAGCAGTTCTTC. This encodes CAWSLGLAGDEQFF.